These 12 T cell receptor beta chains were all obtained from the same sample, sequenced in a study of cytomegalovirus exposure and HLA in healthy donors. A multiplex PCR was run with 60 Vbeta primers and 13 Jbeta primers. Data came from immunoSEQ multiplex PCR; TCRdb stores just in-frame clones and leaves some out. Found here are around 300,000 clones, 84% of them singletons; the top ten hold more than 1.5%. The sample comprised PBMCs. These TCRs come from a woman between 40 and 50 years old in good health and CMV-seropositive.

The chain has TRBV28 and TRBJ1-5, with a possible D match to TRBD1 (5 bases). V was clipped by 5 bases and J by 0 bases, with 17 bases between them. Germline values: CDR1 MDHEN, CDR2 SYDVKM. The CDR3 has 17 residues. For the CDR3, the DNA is TGTGCCAGCAGTCCCCCTTGGGGGGTTCATAGCAATCAGCCCCAGCATTTT. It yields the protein CASSPPWGVHSNQPQHF.

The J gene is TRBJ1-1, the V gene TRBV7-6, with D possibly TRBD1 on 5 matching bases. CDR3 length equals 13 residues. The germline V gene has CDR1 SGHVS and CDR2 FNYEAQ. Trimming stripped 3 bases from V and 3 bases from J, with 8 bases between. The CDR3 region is CASSFVGDTEAFF. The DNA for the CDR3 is TGTGCCAGCAGCTTTGTAGGGGACACTGAAGCTTTCTTT.

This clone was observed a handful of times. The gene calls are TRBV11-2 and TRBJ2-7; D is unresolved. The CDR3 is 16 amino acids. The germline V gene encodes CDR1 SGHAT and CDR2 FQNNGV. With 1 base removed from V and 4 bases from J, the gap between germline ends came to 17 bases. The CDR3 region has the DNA TGTGCCAGCAGCTTAGTCGTCAGTCCCGTTTGGTACGAGCAGTACTTC. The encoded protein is CASSLVVSPVWYEQYF.

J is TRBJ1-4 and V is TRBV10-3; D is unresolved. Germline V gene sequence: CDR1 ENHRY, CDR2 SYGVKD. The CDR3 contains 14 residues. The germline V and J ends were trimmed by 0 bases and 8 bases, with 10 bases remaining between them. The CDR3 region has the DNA TGTGCCATCAGTGAGTCGCGGGAAGGAGAAAAACTGTTTTTT. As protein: CAISESREGEKLFF.

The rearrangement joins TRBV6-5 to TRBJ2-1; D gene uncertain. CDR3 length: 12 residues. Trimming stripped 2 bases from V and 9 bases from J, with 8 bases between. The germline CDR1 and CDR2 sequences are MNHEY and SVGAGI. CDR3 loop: CASSYQVGEQFF. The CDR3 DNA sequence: TGTGCCAGCAGTTACCAGGTTGGTGAGCAGTTCTTC.

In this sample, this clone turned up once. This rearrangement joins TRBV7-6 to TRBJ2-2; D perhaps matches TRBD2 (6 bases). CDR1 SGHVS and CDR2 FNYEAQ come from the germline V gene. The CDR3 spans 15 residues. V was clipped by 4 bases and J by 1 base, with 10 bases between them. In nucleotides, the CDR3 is TGTGCCAGCAGCTCGTTCGGGGGGAACACCGGGGAGCTGTTTTTT. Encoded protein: CASSSFGGNTGELFF.

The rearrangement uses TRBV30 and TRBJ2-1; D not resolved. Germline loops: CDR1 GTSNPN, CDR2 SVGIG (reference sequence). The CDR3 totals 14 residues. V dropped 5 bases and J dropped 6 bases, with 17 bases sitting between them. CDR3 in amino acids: CAWDTLFSGNEQFF. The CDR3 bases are TGTGCCTGGGATACCCTTTTTTCCGGCAATGAGCAGTTCTTC.

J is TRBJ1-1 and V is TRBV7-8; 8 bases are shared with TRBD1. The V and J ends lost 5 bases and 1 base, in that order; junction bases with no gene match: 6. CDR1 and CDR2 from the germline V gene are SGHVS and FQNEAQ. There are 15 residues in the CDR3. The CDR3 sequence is CASSSDRGRNTEAFF. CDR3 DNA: TGTGCCAGCAGCAGTGACAGGGGAAGGAACACTGAAGCTTTCTTT.

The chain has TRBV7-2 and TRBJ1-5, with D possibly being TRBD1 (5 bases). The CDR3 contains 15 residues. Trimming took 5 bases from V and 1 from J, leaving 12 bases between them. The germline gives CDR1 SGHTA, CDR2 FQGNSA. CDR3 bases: TGTGCCAGCAGCACTTTAGGGGTGAGCAATCAGCCCCAGCATTTT. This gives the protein CASSTLGVSNQPQHF.

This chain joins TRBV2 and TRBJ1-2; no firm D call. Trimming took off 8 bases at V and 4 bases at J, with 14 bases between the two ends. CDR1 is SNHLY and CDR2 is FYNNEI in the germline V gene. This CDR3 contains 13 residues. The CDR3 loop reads CASLGPGGYGYTF. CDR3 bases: TGTGCCAGCCTCGGACCGGGAGGCTATGGCTACACCTTC.

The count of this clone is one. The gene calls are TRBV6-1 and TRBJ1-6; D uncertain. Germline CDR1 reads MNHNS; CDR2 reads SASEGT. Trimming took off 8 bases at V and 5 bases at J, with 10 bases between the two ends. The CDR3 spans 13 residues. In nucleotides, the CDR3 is TGTGCCAGCTTGGCCGGGGATAATTCACCCCTCCACTTT. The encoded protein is CASLAGDNSPLHF.

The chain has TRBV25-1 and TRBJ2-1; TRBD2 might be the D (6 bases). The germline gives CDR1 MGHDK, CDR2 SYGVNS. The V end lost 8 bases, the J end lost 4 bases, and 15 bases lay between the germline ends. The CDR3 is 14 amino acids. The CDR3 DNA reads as TGTGCCAGCCGCCCCGGACTAAAATACAATGAGCAGTTCTTC. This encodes CASRPGLKYNEQFF.